This record covers a single TCR beta chain. The antigen remains undetermined. Both 60 Vbeta primers and 13 Jbeta primers went into the PCR. In the original workflow: It was a later analysis that counted about 80 million unique TCR beta chains, of which around 11 million were shared. The protocol was immunoSEQ multiplex PCR, while the TCRdb copy is restricted to in-frame clones and leaves out a portion. V and J calls plus clone size are reproduced from that table; the DNA served to infer D and trimming. Of 95,000 to 100,000 clones in the sample, 74% are singletons; the top ten hold around 1.8%. The data were obtained in a study of cytomegalovirus exposure and HLA in healthy donors. Findings of the study overall: Looking again later, the authors saw that most CMV-associated TCR beta chains seemed HLA-restricted.

The germline V gene encodes CDR1 MGHRA and CDR2 YSYEKL. V was clipped by 0 bases and J by 7 bases, with 19 bases between them. CDR3 length: 17 residues. The chain recombines TRBV4-1 with TRBJ1-5; a weak D match, TRBD1 (5 bases). The TCR sequence derives from a male donor in good health and CMV-seronegative. Input material: PBMCs. CDR3 DNA: TGCGCCAGCAGCCAAGATCTTAAAGGGGCTGATTGGCAGCCCCAGCATTTT. Protein sequence: CASSQDLKGADWQPQHF.